These T cell receptor beta chains were read from a single sample in a study of blood T cell repertoires in COVID-19. Only in-frame clones appear in the TCRdb table, and some are missing; sequencing was by immunoSEQ multiplex PCR. In the table there are about 110,000 clones, about 87% of which are singletons. The source material was peripheral blood. All receptors come from a man in his forties or fifties with active or convalescent COVID-19. Each CDR3 is given with its conserved first and last residue. The D gene is left open where the match is weak. Expanded clones get a size class; other rows say once, few or many, or leave the size out.

J	V	size	D	CDR3	DNA
TRBJ2-7	TRBV5-1	-	-	CASSLVQGFDEQYF	TGCGCCAGCAGCTTGGTCCAGGGGTTCGACGAGCAGTACTTC
TRBJ1-3	TRBV6-4	-	-	CASSDREYESSGNTIYF	TGTGCCAGCAGTGACAGGGAGTATGAGAGCTCTGGAAACACCATATATTTT
TRBJ1-2	TRBV9	-	TRBD1	CASSVERTGRALGYTF	TGTGCCAGCAGCGTAGAAAGGACAGGGAGGGCCCTTGGCTACACCTTC
TRBJ2-1	TRBV6-6	-	-	CASSYSLGGVYNEQFF	TGTGCCAGCAGTTACTCGTTAGGGGGGGTCTACAATGAGCAGTTCTTC
TRBJ2-7	TRBV5-1	once	-	CASSQDGQDYEQYF	TGCGCCAGCAGCCAAGACGGACAAGACTACGAGCAGTACTTC
TRBJ1-2	TRBV12-3/TRBV12-4	-	TRBD1	CASSLDRGYGYTF	TGTGCCAGCAGCTTAGACAGGGGCTATGGCTACACCTTC
TRBJ1-4	TRBV27	-	TRBD1	CASSSHRGGNEKLFF	TGTGCCAGCAGTTCCCACAGGGGGGGAAATGAAAAACTGTTTTTT
TRBJ2-1	TRBV11-1	-	-	CASSLLLRGEQFF	TGTGCCAGCAGCTTATTACTACGCGGTGAGCAGTTCTTC
TRBJ2-7	TRBV6-5	-	-	CASSYSEEQYF	TGTGCCAGCAGTTACTCGGAGGAGCAGTACTTC
TRBJ1-2	TRBV7-9	-	-	CASSLPNNNYGYTF	TGTGCCAGCAGCCTACCGAATAATAACTATGGCTACACCTTC
TRBJ2-5	TRBV21-1	-	-	CASSKALLRDRQETQYF	TGTGCCAGCAGCAAAGCGCTTTTAAGGGACAGACAAGAGACCCAGTACTTC
TRBJ1-1	TRBV7-2	-	-	CASSSRRGMNTEAFF	TGTGCCAGCAGTTCGAGGAGGGGAATGAACACTGAAGCTTTCTTT
TRBJ1-1	TRBV10-3	-	-	CAISPQGGGNTEAFF	TGTGCCATCAGCCCCCAGGGCGGGGGGAACACTGAAGCTTTCTTT
TRBJ1-4	TRBV19	-	-	CATAEATNEKLFF	TGTGCCACGGCGGAGGCAACTAATGAAAAACTGTTTTTT
TRBJ2-2	TRBV10-1	-	-	CASSPRGTGELFF	TGCGCCAGCAGTCCCAGGGGTACCGGGGAGCTGTTTTTT
TRBJ1-1	TRBV6-4	-	-	CASSDSNRNTEAFF	TGTGCCAGCAGTGACTCGAACAGAAACACTGAAGCTTTCTTT
TRBJ1-2	TRBV6-6	-	-	CASSYSLTSGYTF	TGTGCCAGCAGTTACTCGTTAACAAGTGGCTACACCTTC
TRBJ2-5	TRBV3-1/TRBV3-2	-	TRBD1	CASSQDFWDRVDQETQYF	TGTGCCAGCAGCCAAGATTTTTGGGACAGAGTAGACCAAGAGACCCAGTACTTC
TRBJ2-7	TRBV3-1/TRBV3-2	-	-	CASSQGTGRSETYF	TGTGCCAGCAGCCAAGGCACAGGTCGCTCAGAAACGTACTTC
TRBJ1-1	TRBV30	-	-	CAWSRGGASAEAFF	TGTGCCTGGAGCCGGGGGGGGGCGTCGGCTGAAGCTTTCTTT
TRBJ2-7	TRBV12-3/TRBV12-4	-	TRBD1	CASSLRQGYEQYF	TGTGCCAGCAGTTTAAGACAGGGCTACGAGCAGTACTTC
TRBJ2-1	TRBV10-3	-	-	CAISLGVSGLNEQFF	TGTGCCATCAGCCTTGGGGTCTCAGGGTTAAATGAGCAGTTCTTC
TRBJ2-5	TRBV2	-	-	CASSGLLSLKETQYF	TGTGCCAGCTCAGGACTTCTGTCCTTAAAAGAGACCCAGTACTTC